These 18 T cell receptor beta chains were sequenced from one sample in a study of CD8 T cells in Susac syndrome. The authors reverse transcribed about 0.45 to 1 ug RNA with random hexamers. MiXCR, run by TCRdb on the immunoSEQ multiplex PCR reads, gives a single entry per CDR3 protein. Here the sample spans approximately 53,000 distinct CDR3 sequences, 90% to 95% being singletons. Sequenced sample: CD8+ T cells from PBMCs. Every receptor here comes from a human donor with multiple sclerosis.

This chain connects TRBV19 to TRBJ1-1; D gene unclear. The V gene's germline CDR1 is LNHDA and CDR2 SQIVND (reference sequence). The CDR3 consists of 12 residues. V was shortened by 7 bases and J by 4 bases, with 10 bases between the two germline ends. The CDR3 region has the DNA TGTGCCAGTAAAGTGACTGGCACTGAAGCTTTCTTT. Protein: CASKVTGTEAFF.

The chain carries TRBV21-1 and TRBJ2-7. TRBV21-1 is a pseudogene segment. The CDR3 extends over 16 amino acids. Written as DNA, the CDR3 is TGTGCCAGCAGCAAATGTGACATTCCAAAGGGCTACGAGCAGTACTTC. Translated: CASSKCDIPKGYEQYF.

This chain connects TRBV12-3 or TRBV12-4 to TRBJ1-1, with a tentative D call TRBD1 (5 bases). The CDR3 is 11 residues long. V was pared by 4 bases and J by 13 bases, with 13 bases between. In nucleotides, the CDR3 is TGTGCCAGCAGTTCCTCTCTTAGGGGTTTCTTT. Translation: CASSSSLRGFF.

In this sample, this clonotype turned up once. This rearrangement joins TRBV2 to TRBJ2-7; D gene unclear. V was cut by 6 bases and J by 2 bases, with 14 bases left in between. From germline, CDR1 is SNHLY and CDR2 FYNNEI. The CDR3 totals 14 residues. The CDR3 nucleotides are TGTGCCAGCAGACTGACACCCTACACCTACGAGCAGTACTTC. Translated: CASRLTPYTYEQYF. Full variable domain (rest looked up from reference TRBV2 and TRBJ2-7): EPEVTQTPSHQVTQMGQEVILRCVPISNHLYFYWYRQILGQKVEFLVSFYNNEISEKSEIFDDQFSVERPDGSNFTLKIRSTKLEDSAMYFCASRLTPYTYEQYFGPGTRLTVT.

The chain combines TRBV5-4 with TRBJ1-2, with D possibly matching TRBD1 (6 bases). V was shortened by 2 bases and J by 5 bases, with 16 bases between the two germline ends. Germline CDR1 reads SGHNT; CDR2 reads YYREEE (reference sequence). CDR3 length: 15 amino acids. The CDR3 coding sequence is TGTGCCAGCAGCTTAGGGGACACCGGGGGATATGGCTACACCTTC. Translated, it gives CASSLGDTGGYGYTF.

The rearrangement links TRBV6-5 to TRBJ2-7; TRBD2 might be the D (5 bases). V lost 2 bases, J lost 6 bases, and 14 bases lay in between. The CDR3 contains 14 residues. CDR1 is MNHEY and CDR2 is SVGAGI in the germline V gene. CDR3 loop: CASSYTKIGGEQYF. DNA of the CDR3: TGTGCCAGCAGTTACACTAAGATAGGAGGCGAGCAGTACTTC.

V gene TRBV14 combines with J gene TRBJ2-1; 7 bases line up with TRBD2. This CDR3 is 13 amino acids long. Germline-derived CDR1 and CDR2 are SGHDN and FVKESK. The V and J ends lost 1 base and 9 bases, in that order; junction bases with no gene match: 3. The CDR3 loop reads CASSQGGGAEQFF. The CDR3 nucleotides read TGTGCCAGCAGCCAAGGCGGGGGTGCTGAGCAGTTCTTC.

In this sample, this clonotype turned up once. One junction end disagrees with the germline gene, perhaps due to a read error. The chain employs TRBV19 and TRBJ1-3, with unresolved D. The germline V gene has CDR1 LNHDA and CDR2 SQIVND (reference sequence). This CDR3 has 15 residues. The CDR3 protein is CASSLDRASGNTIYF. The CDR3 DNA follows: TGTGCCAGTAGTTTAGACCGGGCCTCTGGAAACACCATATATTTT.

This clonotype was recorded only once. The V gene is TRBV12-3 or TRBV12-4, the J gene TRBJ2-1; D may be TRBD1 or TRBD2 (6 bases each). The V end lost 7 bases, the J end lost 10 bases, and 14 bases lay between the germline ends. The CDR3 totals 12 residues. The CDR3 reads CASTHGGQEQFF. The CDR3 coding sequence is TGTGCCAGCACTCACGGGGGCCAAGAGCAGTTCTTC.

The CDR3 DNA sequence: TGTGCCTGTTTGACCTACCCGGGACTAGCGGGGGAGAACACCGGGGAGCTGTTTTTT. Its protein is CACLTYPGLAGENTGELFF. The V and J genes are TRBV30 and TRBJ2-2; 14 bases match TRBD2. The CDR3 loop spans 19 amino acids. The ends lost 6 bases at V and 1 base at J; junction bases unmatched: 13. The germline CDR1 and CDR2 sequences are GTSNPN and SVGIG (reference sequence).

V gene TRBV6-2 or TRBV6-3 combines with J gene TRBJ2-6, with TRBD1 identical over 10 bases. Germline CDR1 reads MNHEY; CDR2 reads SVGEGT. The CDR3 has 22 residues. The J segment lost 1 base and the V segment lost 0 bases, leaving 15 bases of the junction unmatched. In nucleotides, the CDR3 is TGTGCCAGCAGTTACTCGATAACCCCCGCGGACAGGGGGTGGTCTGGGGCCAACGTCCTGACTTTC. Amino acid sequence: CASSYSITPADRGWSGANVLTF.

This CDR3 reads CASSFLAGVYNEQFF. In DNA form, the CDR3 reads TGTGCCAGCAGCTTTCTAGCGGGGGTGTACAATGAGCAGTTCTTC. V gene TRBV11-2 combines with J gene TRBJ2-1, with 10 bases lining up with TRBD2. Germline assignment: CDR1 SGHAT and CDR2 FQNNGV. This CDR3 is built from 15 residues. V lost 3 bases and J lost 4; bases outside the gene matches: 3. The variable domain in full, completed from reference TRBV11-2 and TRBJ2-1, reads EAGVAQSPRYKIIEKRQSVAFWCNPISGHATLYWYQQILGQGPKLLIQFQNNGVVDDSQLPKDRFSAERLKGVDSTLKIQPAKLEDSAVYLCASSFLAGVYNEQFFGPGTRLTVL.

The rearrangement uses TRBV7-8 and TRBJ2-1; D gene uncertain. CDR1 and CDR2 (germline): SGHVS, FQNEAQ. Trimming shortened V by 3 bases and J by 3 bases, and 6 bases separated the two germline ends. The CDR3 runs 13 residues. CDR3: CASSLLLYNEQFF. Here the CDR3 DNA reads TGTGCCAGCAGCTTGCTCCTCTACAATGAGCAGTTCTTC.

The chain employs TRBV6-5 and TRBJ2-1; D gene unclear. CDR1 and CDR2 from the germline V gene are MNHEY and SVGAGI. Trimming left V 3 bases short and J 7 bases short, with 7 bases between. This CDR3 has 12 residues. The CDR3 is CASSYHPNEQFF. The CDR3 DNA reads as TGTGCCAGCAGTTATCACCCGAATGAGCAGTTCTTC.

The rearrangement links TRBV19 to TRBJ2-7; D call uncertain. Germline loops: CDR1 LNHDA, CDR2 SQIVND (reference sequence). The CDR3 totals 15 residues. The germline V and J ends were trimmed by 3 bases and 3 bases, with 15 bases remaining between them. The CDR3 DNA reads TGTGCCAGTAGTATTATATCGGCTCCGATCTACGAGCAGTACTTC. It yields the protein CASSIISAPIYEQYF.

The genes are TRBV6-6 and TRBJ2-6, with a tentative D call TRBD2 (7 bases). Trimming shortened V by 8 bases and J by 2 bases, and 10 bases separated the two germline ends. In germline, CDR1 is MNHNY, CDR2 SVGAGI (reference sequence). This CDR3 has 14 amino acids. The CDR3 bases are TGTGCCAGCGGGGAGGGGGCTGGGGCCAACGTCCTGACTTTC. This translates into CASGEGAGANVLTF.

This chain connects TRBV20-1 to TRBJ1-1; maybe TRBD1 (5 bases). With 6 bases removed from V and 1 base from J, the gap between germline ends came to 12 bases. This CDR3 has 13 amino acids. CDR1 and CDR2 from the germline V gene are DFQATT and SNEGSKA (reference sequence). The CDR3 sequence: CSAPETENTEAFF. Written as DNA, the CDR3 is TGCAGTGCGCCCGAGACAGAGAACACTGAAGCTTTCTTT.

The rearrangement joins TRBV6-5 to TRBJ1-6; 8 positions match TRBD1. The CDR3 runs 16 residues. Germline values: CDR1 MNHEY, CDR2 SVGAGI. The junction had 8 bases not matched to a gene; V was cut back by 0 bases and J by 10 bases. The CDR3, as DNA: TGTGCCAGCAGTTACTCCCCCCGGGACAGGCCCTCACCCCTCCACTTT. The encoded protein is CASSYSPRDRPSPLHF.